These T cell receptor beta chains were read from a single sample in a study of blood T cells in healthy people across ages. TCRdb fed the 5' RACE reads into MiXCR, producing one record per CDR3 protein. The sample shows about 900,000 distinct CDR3 sequences, roughly 52% of them seen only once. The specimen was blood. The source of these receptors is a man aged 25-45 years in good health. Each CDR3 is given with its conserved first and last residue. A D gene is named only where the DNA matches it firmly. Clone size, where shown, is once, few, many, or a class for clones that have expanded.

CDR3: CSARDLSLGRLGYEQYF
DNA: TGCAGTGCTAGAGACCTGTCCCTCGGGAGACTAGGGTACGAGCAGTACTTC
length: 17
V: TRBV20-1
J: TRBJ2-7
D: -
size: -

CDR3: CSAREDWYEQYF
DNA: TGCAGTGCTAGGGAGGACTGGTACGAGCAGTACTTC
length: 12
V: TRBV20-1
J: TRBJ2-7
D: -
size: once

CDR3: CASGLAGTGSTYEQFF
DNA: TGTGCTAGTGGTTTGGCGGGGACAGGGTCAACCTATGAGCAGTTCTTC
length: 16
V: TRBV12-5
J: TRBJ2-1
D: TRBD1
size: -

CDR3: CASSLGLAGIETQYF
DNA: TGTGCTAGCAGCCTAGGACTAGCGGGTATAGAGACCCAGTACTTC
length: 15
V: TRBV7-7
J: TRBJ2-5
D: TRBD2
size: -

CDR3: CASSKERVSQYF
DNA: TGTGCCAGCAGCAAAGAGAGGGTGTCGCAGTACTTC
length: 12
V: TRBV21-1
J: TRBJ2-5
D: -
size: -

CDR3: CASSYSNREVQYF
DNA: TGTGCCAGCAGTTACTCGAACAGGGAGGTGCAGTACTTC
length: 13
V: TRBV6-6
J: TRBJ2-5
D: -
size: -

CDR3: CSASRGGRSYF
DNA: TGCAGTGCTAGTAGGGGGGGTAGATCGTACTTC
length: 11
V: TRBV20-1
J: TRBJ2-7
D: -
size: few

CDR3: CASSRHDSTPGVETQYF
DNA: TGTGCCAGCAGCCGACATGACAGCACCCCGGGGGTAGAGACCCAGTACTTC
length: 17
V: TRBV7-8
J: TRBJ2-5
D: -
size: few

CDR3: CASSLRQVTNTEAFF
DNA: TGTGCCAGCAGCCTACGACAGGTAACGAACACTGAAGCTTTCTTT
length: 15
V: TRBV7-2
J: TRBJ1-1
D: -
size: -

CDR3: CASSQEYGDTQYF
DNA: TGCGCCAGCAGCCAAGAGTACGGAGATACGCAGTATTTT
length: 13
V: TRBV4-3
J: TRBJ2-3
D: -
size: few

CDR3: CASRNRRQETQYF
DNA: TGTGCCAGCAGAAATAGGCGCCAAGAGACCCAGTACTTC
length: 13
V: TRBV12-3/TRBV12-4
J: TRBJ2-5
D: -
size: -

CDR3: CASSPSGGSVDTQYF
DNA: TGTGCCAGCAGCCCTAGCGGGGGGTCAGTGGATACGCAGTATTTT
length: 15
V: TRBV7-3
J: TRBJ2-3
D: TRBD2
size: few

CDR3: CASSEDWNIQYF
DNA: TGTGCCAGCAGTGAGGACTGGAACATTCAGTACTTC
length: 12
V: TRBV6-1
J: TRBJ2-4
D: -
size: -

CDR3: CASSYPWSETGELFF
DNA: TGTGCCAGCAGTTACCCCTGGAGTGAGACCGGGGAGCTGTTTTTT
length: 15
V: TRBV6-6
J: TRBJ2-2
D: -
size: -

CDR3: CSVEGLAPRYQETQYF
DNA: TGCAGCGTTGAAGGCCTAGCGCCCCGGTACCAAGAGACCCAGTACTTC
length: 16
V: TRBV29-1
J: TRBJ2-5
D: -
size: -

CDR3: CSAPGMTRAVGEQYF
DNA: TGCAGTGCCCCGGGGATGACAAGGGCCGTGGGCGAGCAGTACTTC
length: 15
V: TRBV20-1
J: TRBJ2-7
D: -
size: -

CDR3: CASSPGTGFEKLFF
DNA: TGTGCCAGCAGCCCCGGGACAGGGTTTGAAAAACTGTTTTTT
length: 14
V: TRBV4-2
J: TRBJ1-4
D: TRBD1
size: -

CDR3: CASSLNPGGTDTQYF
DNA: TGTGCCAGCAGCCTGAACCCAGGGGGCACAGATACGCAGTATTTT
length: 15
V: TRBV7-2
J: TRBJ2-3
D: -
size: few

CDR3: CSVEDLAADGNYGYTF
DNA: TGCAGCGTTGAAGATCTTGCTGCAGACGGAAACTATGGCTACACCTTC
length: 16
V: TRBV29-1
J: TRBJ1-2
D: -
size: few

CDR3: CSAERGTGALLARPQHF
DNA: TGCAGTGCCGAAAGGGGGACAGGGGCCCTCTTAGCTCGGCCCCAGCATTTT
length: 17
V: TRBV20-1
J: TRBJ1-5
D: TRBD1
size: -

CDR3: CSARDSGGSSYEQYF
DNA: TGCAGTGCTAGGGATTCAGGGGGGAGCTCCTACGAGCAGTACTTC
length: 15
V: TRBV20-1
J: TRBJ2-7
D: -
size: -

CDR3: CASSQSGRTSGRIDEQFF
DNA: TGTGCCAGCAGCCAGAGTGGGAGGACTAGCGGGAGGATCGATGAGCAGTTCTTC
length: 18
V: TRBV4-2
J: TRBJ2-1
D: TRBD2
size: -

CDR3: CASSGHTGRGETQYF
DNA: TGTGCCAGCAGTGGACATACAGGGAGGGGGGAGACCCAGTACTTC
length: 15
V: TRBV25-1
J: TRBJ2-5
D: -
size: -

CDR3: CASSPVGGNTEAFF
DNA: TGTGCCAGCAGTCCCGTGGGGGGGAACACTGAAGCTTTCTTT
length: 14
V: TRBV3-1
J: TRBJ1-1
D: -
size: few

CDR3: CASSLAPRNTGELFF
DNA: TGTGCCAGCAGTTTAGCCCCCAGGAACACCGGGGAGCTGTTTTTT
length: 15
V: TRBV27
J: TRBJ2-2
D: -
size: -

CDR3: CATDPRQGAGGDEQFF
DNA: TGTGCCACGGACCCGAGGCAGGGGGCGGGAGGTGATGAGCAGTTCTTC
length: 16
V: TRBV6-2/TRBV6-3
J: TRBJ2-1
D: -
size: -

CDR3: CASSDDSPYEQYF
DNA: TGTGCCAGCAGTGATGACAGTCCCTACGAGCAGTACTTC
length: 13
V: TRBV6-9
J: TRBJ2-7
D: -
size: -

CDR3: CASNRLAGSDTQYF
DNA: TGTGCCAGCAATAGGCTAGCGGGGTCAGATACGCAGTATTTT
length: 14
V: TRBV2
J: TRBJ2-3
D: TRBD2
size: -

CDR3: CASSQVGMMNEQYF
DNA: TGCGCCAGCAGCCAAGTGGGGATGATGAATGAGCAGTACTTC
length: 14
V: TRBV4-1
J: TRBJ2-5
D: -
size: -

CDR3: CSARDEETEYNEQFF
DNA: TGCAGTGCTAGAGATGAGGAGACAGAGTACAATGAGCAGTTCTTC
length: 15
V: TRBV20-1
J: TRBJ2-1
D: -
size: -

CDR3: CSVGLAASYEQYF
DNA: TGCAGCGTGGGACTAGCGGCTTCCTACGAGCAGTACTTC
length: 13
V: TRBV29-1
J: TRBJ2-7
D: TRBD2
size: -

CDR3: CASSVVGGYEQYF
DNA: TGTGCCAGCAGCGTAGTGGGGGGTTACGAGCAGTACTTC
length: 13
V: TRBV9
J: TRBJ2-7
D: -
size: few

CDR3: CASSPPALYGYTF
DNA: TGTGCCAGCAGCCCCCCAGCTCTCTATGGCTACACCTTC
length: 13
V: TRBV28
J: TRBJ1-2
D: -
size: -

CDR3: CASSQTGLFNSPLHF
DNA: TGCGCCAGCAGCCAAACGGGCCTGTTTAATTCACCCCTCCACTTT
length: 15
V: TRBV4-3
J: TRBJ1-6
D: -
size: many

CDR3: CSALELAGEVDTQYF
DNA: TGCAGTGCCCTGGAACTAGCGGGAGAGGTAGATACGCAGTATTTT
length: 15
V: TRBV20-1
J: TRBJ2-3
D: TRBD2
size: -

CDR3: CASGFDRGSGANVLTF
DNA: TGTGCTAGTGGTTTCGACAGGGGCTCTGGGGCCAACGTCCTGACTTTC
length: 16
V: TRBV12-5
J: TRBJ2-6
D: TRBD1
size: -

CDR3: CASSRPRSEQYF
DNA: TGTGCCAGCAGCCGCCCTAGGAGCGAGCAGTACTTC
length: 12
V: TRBV3-1
J: TRBJ2-7
D: -
size: -

CDR3: CASRLGALTSHEQYF
DNA: TGTGCCAGCAGATTGGGTGCTTTAACAAGTCACGAGCAGTACTTC
length: 15
V: TRBV4-2
J: TRBJ2-7
D: -
size: few

CDR3: CAISGQGDEQYF
DNA: TGTGCCATCAGTGGGCAGGGGGACGAGCAGTACTTC
length: 12
V: TRBV10-3
J: TRBJ2-7
D: TRBD1
size: once

CDR3: CASSYPTGDNSYEQYF
DNA: TGTGCCAGCAGTTACCCGACAGGGGACAATTCCTACGAGCAGTACTTC
length: 16
V: TRBV6-2/TRBV6-3
J: TRBJ2-7
D: TRBD1
size: -

CDR3: CASHLGQGLSETQYF
DNA: TGTGCCAGCCATTTGGGACAGGGGTTATCGGAGACCCAGTACTTC
length: 15
V: TRBV6-2/TRBV6-3
J: TRBJ2-5
D: TRBD1
size: -

CDR3: CASRTPGEVGTEAFF
DNA: TGTGCCAGCAGAACCCCGGGGGAGGTGGGGACTGAAGCTTTCTTT
length: 15
V: TRBV6-5
J: TRBJ1-1
D: -
size: few

CDR3: CASSVQGSQPQHF
DNA: TGTGCCAGCAGCGTACAGGGGAGTCAGCCCCAGCATTTT
length: 13
V: TRBV3-1
J: TRBJ1-5
D: TRBD1
size: -

CDR3: CASTKGLINTEAFF
DNA: TGTGCCAGCACGAAAGGACTAATCAACACTGAAGCTTTCTTT
length: 14
V: TRBV2
J: TRBJ1-1
D: -
size: -

CDR3: CSVRGRGQETQYF
DNA: TGCAGCGTTCGAGGCAGGGGTCAAGAGACCCAGTACTTC
length: 13
V: TRBV29-1
J: TRBJ2-5
D: -
size: many

CDR3: CASIGGPNEKLFF
DNA: TGTGCCAGCATCGGGGGGCCTAATGAAAAACTGTTTTTT
length: 13
V: TRBV7-9
J: TRBJ1-4
D: -
size: -

CDR3: CASSQGQAMNTEAFF
DNA: TGCGCCAGCAGCCAAGGGCAGGCCATGAACACTGAAGCTTTCTTT
length: 15
V: TRBV4-1
J: TRBJ1-1
D: -
size: -

CDR3: CASSQDQGINYGYTF
DNA: TGCGCCAGCAGCCAAGATCAAGGGATTAACTATGGCTACACCTTC
length: 15
V: TRBV4-1
J: TRBJ1-2
D: -
size: -

CDR3: CASSQEVGGIGELFF
DNA: TGCGCCAGCAGCCAAGAGGTGGGGGGTATCGGGGAGCTGTTTTTT
length: 15
V: TRBV4-1
J: TRBJ2-2
D: -
size: few

CDR3: CASSLMTENQPQHF
DNA: TGTGCCAGCAGCTTAATGACCGAGAATCAGCCCCAGCATTTT
length: 14
V: TRBV7-9
J: TRBJ1-5
D: -
size: -

CDR3: CASKSPGKYRQYF
DNA: TGTGCCAGCAAATCCCCGGGGAAATATAGGCAGTACTTC
length: 13
V: TRBV12-3/TRBV12-4
J: TRBJ2-7
D: -
size: many

CDR3: CAISDSSYNEQFF
DNA: TGTGCCATCTCGGACAGCTCCTACAATGAGCAGTTCTTC
length: 13
V: TRBV10-3
J: TRBJ2-1
D: -
size: few

CDR3: CASSQDPTGGSRPLHF
DNA: TGTGCCAGCAGCCAAGATCCGACAGGTGGTTCAAGACCCCTCCACTTT
length: 16
V: TRBV3-1
J: TRBJ1-6
D: -
size: -